This T cell receptor (beta chain) was recovered during a study of T cells after yellow fever vaccination. Study findings and constraints: Within FACS-sorted repertoires, abundant clonotypes contaminating from the bulk population could be present.

A universal primer site and UMIs were added as TCR cDNA was made by 5'RACE template switching. TCRdb fed the 5' RACE reads into MiXCR, producing one record per CDR3 protein. Here the sample spans 610,000 or so distinct CDR3 sequences, 9% to 15% being singletons. V was clipped by 0 bases and J by 13 bases; unmatched bases: 12. The CDR3 has 15 amino acids. Germline V gives CDR1 LGHNA, CDR2 YSLEER. This clonotype turned up a few times. Its antigen is not identified. The receptor was isolated from a man aged 30-40 years who received the YFV17D yellow fever vaccine. The genes are TRBV4-3 and TRBJ2-1; 7 bases agree with TRBD2. The sample in question was PBMCs, obtained on the day of the yellow fever booster vaccination. The CDR3 DNA reads TGCGCCAGCAGCCAAGATCCCTTGGCTAGCGGACGACAGTTCTTC. It yields the protein CASSQDPLASGRQFF.